A single sample gave rise to the 10 T cell receptor beta chains below, sequenced in a study of T cell repertoires in cytomegalovirus infection. The antigens of these receptors remain unknown. TCRdb reprocessed the reads with MiXCR, giving one entry per CDR3 protein. The top ten clones hold about a quarter of a sample with tens of thousands of distinct CDR3 sequences, 20% of them seen once. Specimen: CD8+ T cells from cultured PBMCs, collected from culture after CMV antigen stimulation. The receptors come from a human donor in good health (CMV status not recorded). Some clones in this sample may be carry-over from other donors' samples.

The CDR3 here is CASRPTANTGELFF. For the CDR3, the DNA is TGTGCCAGCAGGCCAACAGCGAACACCGGGGAGCTGTTTTTT. This chain links TRBV12-3 or TRBV12-4 with TRBJ2-2; unclear D gene. With 6 bases removed from V and 0 bases from J, the gap between germline ends came to 8 bases. The CDR3 sequence is 14 residues long.

This clonotype was recorded a few times. This chain links TRBV7-9 with TRBJ2-7; TRBD2 aligns across 12 bases. Germline loops: CDR1 SEHNR, CDR2 FQNEAQ (reference sequence). CDR3 length: 15 amino acids. The junction had 5 bases not matched to a gene; V was cut back by 5 bases and J by 3 bases. The CDR3 nucleotides read TGTGCCAGCAGCCCGACTAGCGGGAGTCTCTACGAGCAGTACTTC. This codes for CASSPTSGSLYEQYF. The whole variable domain, filled in from reference TRBV7-9 and TRBJ2-7, reads DTGVSQNPRHKITKRGQNVTFRCDPISEHNRLYWYRQTLGQGPEFLTYFQNEAQLEKSRLLSDRFSAERPKGSFSTLEIQRTEQGDSAMYLCASSPTSGSLYEQYFGPGTRLTVT.

The chain carries TRBV7-2 and TRBJ2-7; 12 bases match TRBD1. CDR3 size: 15 residues. After removal of 5 bases from V and 5 bases from J, the junction contained 7 bases not matched to a gene. CDR1 and CDR2 (germline): SGHTA, FQGNSA. The CDR3 protein is CASSPSGTGGDEQYF. CDR3 in DNA: TGTGCCAGCAGCCCCTCCGGGACAGGGGGCGACGAGCAGTACTTC.

This clonotype was counted between two and nine times. V gene TRBV7-9 combines with J gene TRBJ1-5; no clear D. Trimming left V 2 bases short and J 9 bases short, with 8 bases between. This CDR3 has 12 residues. Germline V gene sequence: CDR1 SEHNR, CDR2 FQNEAQ (reference sequence). CDR3 in DNA: TGTGCCAGCAGCTTATCGACGGGGCCCCAGCATTTT. Residues: CASSLSTGPQHF.

This clonotype is medium-sized. V gene TRBV7-2 combines with J gene TRBJ2-4, with D hard to call. The germline V and J ends were trimmed by 10 bases and 0 bases, with 13 bases remaining between them. The CDR3 contains 14 residues. Germline CDR1 is SGHTA and CDR2 is FQGNSA. The CDR3 protein is CATNTPLAKNIQYF. For the CDR3, the DNA is TGTGCCACCAATACCCCTTTAGCCAAAAACATTCAGTACTTC.

This clonotype was found a few times. The CDR3 sequence is CASSLTGRETQYF. In nucleotides, the CDR3 is TGTGCCAGCAGCCTGACAGGGAGAGAGACCCAGTACTTC. This chain links TRBV11-2 with TRBJ2-5; 7 positions agree with TRBD1. V gave up 5 bases and J gave up 4 bases; unmatched junction bases: 4. Germline values: CDR1 SGHAT, CDR2 FQNNGV. This CDR3 has 13 amino acids.

This clonotype came up many times. This chain connects TRBV12-3 or TRBV12-4 to TRBJ2-2; D is unclear. The CDR3 spans 13 residues. Trimming took off 7 bases at V and 4 bases at J, with 10 bases between the two ends. CDR3 residues: CASIPGSTGELFF. CDR3 sequence (DNA): TGTGCCAGCATCCCTGGCAGCACCGGGGAGCTGTTTTTT.

This clonotype was counted between two and nine times. This chain connects TRBV19 to TRBJ2-2, with D possibly being TRBD2 (6 bases). The germline CDR1 and CDR2 sequences are LNHDA and SQIVND (reference sequence). The CDR3 covers 14 residues. The V gene lost 5 bases and the J gene lost 2 bases, with 9 bases spanning the gap. CDR3: CASSPSANTGELFF. The CDR3 DNA sequence: TGTGCCAGTAGTCCTAGCGCTAACACCGGGGAGCTGTTTTTT.

This clonotype was counted only a few times. The chain couples TRBV7-2 to TRBJ2-5, with 10 bases matching TRBD2. Per the germline V gene, CDR1 is SGHTA and CDR2 is FQGNSA. The junction had 4 bases not matched to a gene; V was cut back by 4 bases and J by 2 bases. The CDR3 consists of 15 residues. CDR3 protein: CASSSGLALQETQYF. CDR3 bases: TGTGCCAGCAGCTCGGGACTAGCGCTTCAAGAGACCCAGTACTTC.

The V call is TRBV27, the J call TRBJ1-1; D gene uncertain. The germline V gene encodes CDR1 MNHEY and CDR2 SMNVEV (reference sequence). The CDR3 sequence is 13 residues long. Deletions cut 0 bases from V and 4 bases from J, with 6 bases between. The CDR3 is CASSLSSVTEAFF. The CDR3 region has the DNA TGTGCCAGCAGTTTATCGTCGGTCACTGAAGCTTTCTTT.